This is a list of T cell receptor beta chains from one sample in a study of blood T cell repertoires in COVID-19. Sequencing used immunoSEQ multiplex PCR; TCRdb keeps in-frame clones, though not all of them. The data hold a few hundred thousand clones, with approximately 86% observed a single time. Sequencing was done on a sample of peripheral blood. These receptors all stem from a woman aged 25 to 39 who had recovered from COVID-19. Both conserved end residues are part of each CDR3. Each record gives: D gene, V gene, clone size, J gene, CDR3 DNA, CDR3 protein. D genes are given only for firm matches. Clone size is stated in some rows and not others, as once, few, many or a class when expanded.

d_call: TRBD2
v_call: TRBV5-1
clone_size: .
j_call: TRBJ2-3
cdr3_nt: TGCGCCAGCAGCGGAACTAGCGGGAGGACAGATACGCAGTATTTT
cdr3_aa: CASSGTSGRTDTQYF

d_call: .
v_call: TRBV7-2
clone_size: few
j_call: TRBJ1-5
cdr3_nt: TGTGCCAGCAGCACAACCCCCAGGATCAATCAGCCCCAGCATTTT
cdr3_aa: CASSTTPRINQPQHF

d_call: TRBD2
v_call: TRBV5-4
clone_size: .
j_call: TRBJ2-3
cdr3_nt: TGTGCCAGCAGCTTGGAAGCGGGGGGAGATCCAGATACGCAGTATTTT
cdr3_aa: CASSLEAGGDPDTQYF

d_call: .
v_call: TRBV11-2
clone_size: .
j_call: TRBJ1-4
cdr3_nt: TGTGCCAGCAGCTCCAGACAGGTCACGGGTGAAAAACTGTTTTTT
cdr3_aa: CASSSRQVTGEKLFF

d_call: .
v_call: TRBV6-5
clone_size: .
j_call: TRBJ1-4
cdr3_nt: TGTGCCAGCTCCTCCCGCCAGGTGCGAGAAAAACTGTTTTTT
cdr3_aa: CASSSRQVREKLFF

d_call: .
v_call: TRBV6-5
clone_size: .
j_call: TRBJ2-1
cdr3_nt: TGTGCCAGCAGTTACTCGCAGGATAATGAGCAGTTCTTC
cdr3_aa: CASSYSQDNEQFF

d_call: .
v_call: TRBV14
clone_size: .
j_call: TRBJ2-2
cdr3_nt: TGTGCCAGCAGCCAAGAAGAACTGTACACCGGGGAGCTGTTTTTT
cdr3_aa: CASSQEELYTGELFF

d_call: .
v_call: TRBV30
clone_size: .
j_call: TRBJ1-2
cdr3_nt: TGTGCCTGGAGTGACCGCCCAGAGGTCTATGGCTACACCTTC
cdr3_aa: CAWSDRPEVYGYTF

d_call: .
v_call: TRBV7-8
clone_size: .
j_call: TRBJ1-6
cdr3_nt: TGTGCCTCCCAAACGGGGAGCAGTAATTCACCCCTCCACTTT
cdr3_aa: CASQTGSSNSPLHF

d_call: .
v_call: TRBV27
clone_size: once
j_call: TRBJ1-6
cdr3_nt: TGTGCCAGCAGTTCCGGACAGACCTATAATTCACCCCTCCACTTT
cdr3_aa: CASSSGQTYNSPLHF

d_call: TRBD1
v_call: TRBV6-5
clone_size: .
j_call: TRBJ2-3
cdr3_nt: TGTGCCAGCAGTAGACAGGGGGAGACAGATACGCAGTATTTT
cdr3_aa: CASSRQGETDTQYF

d_call: .
v_call: TRBV10-2
clone_size: few
j_call: TRBJ2-3
cdr3_nt: TGCGCCAGCAGTGAGAGCGGACGCACAGATACGCAGTATTTT
cdr3_aa: CASSESGRTDTQYF

d_call: .
v_call: TRBV19
clone_size: .
j_call: TRBJ2-3
cdr3_nt: TGTGCCAGTAGTAGCGCCGGGACTCCGACTTTAGACTTGCAGTATTTT
cdr3_aa: CASSSAGTPTLDLQYF

d_call: TRBD1
v_call: TRBV11-2
clone_size: .
j_call: TRBJ1-2
cdr3_nt: TGTGCCAGCAGCCCGACAGGGACTGGCTACACCTTC
cdr3_aa: CASSPTGTGYTF

d_call: .
v_call: TRBV5-1
clone_size: .
j_call: TRBJ2-7
cdr3_nt: TGCGCCAGCAGCTATGGAGGTCAGGGGTTCTCCTACGAGCAGTACTTC
cdr3_aa: CASSYGGQGFSYEQYF

d_call: TRBD1
v_call: TRBV6-5
clone_size: .
j_call: TRBJ1-2
cdr3_nt: TGTGCCAGCAGTCGGGGGGGGGACAGGGTCGGTGGCTACACCTTC
cdr3_aa: CASSRGGDRVGGYTF

d_call: .
v_call: TRBV4-1
clone_size: .
j_call: TRBJ2-1
cdr3_nt: TGCGCCAGCAGCCAAGATCAGGGAAATGAGCAGTTCTTC
cdr3_aa: CASSQDQGNEQFF

d_call: .
v_call: TRBV19
clone_size: few
j_call: TRBJ2-2
cdr3_nt: TGTGCCAGTAGTAAAAGGACAGTTGCCGGGGAGCTGTTTTTT
cdr3_aa: CASSKRTVAGELFF

d_call: TRBD1
v_call: TRBV25-1
clone_size: .
j_call: TRBJ1-2
cdr3_nt: TGTGCCAGCAGTGAATCCGGACAGGGCAATGTCGGCTACACCTTC
cdr3_aa: CASSESGQGNVGYTF

d_call: .
v_call: TRBV19
clone_size: .
j_call: TRBJ1-2
cdr3_nt: TGTGCCAGTAGTATCGGCGGTACGGGGGTTCGGAAATCTAGCTACACCTTC
cdr3_aa: CASSIGGTGVRKSSYTF

d_call: .
v_call: TRBV6-5
clone_size: .
j_call: TRBJ2-7
cdr3_nt: TGTGCCAGCAGTAGGGGACTCCCGTTCGAGCAGTACTTC
cdr3_aa: CASSRGLPFEQYF

d_call: TRBD2
v_call: TRBV19
clone_size: .
j_call: TRBJ2-5
cdr3_nt: TGTGCCAGTAGTGTAACGGGAGGTGGGCAAGAGACCCAGTACTTC
cdr3_aa: CASSVTGGGQETQYF

d_call: .
v_call: TRBV20-1
clone_size: .
j_call: TRBJ2-5
cdr3_nt: TGCAGTGCTAGAGCGGGAGAGACCCAGTACTTC
cdr3_aa: CSARAGETQYF

d_call: .
v_call: TRBV5-4
clone_size: few
j_call: TRBJ1-2
cdr3_nt: TGTGCCAGCAGCTTGGACGGGAACTATGGCTACACCTTC
cdr3_aa: CASSLDGNYGYTF

d_call: .
v_call: TRBV6-2/TRBV6-3
clone_size: .
j_call: TRBJ2-7
cdr3_nt: TGTGCCAGCAGTTACCACGGCGGATACGAGCAGTACTTC
cdr3_aa: CASSYHGGYEQYF

d_call: .
v_call: TRBV6-1
clone_size: .
j_call: TRBJ2-7
cdr3_nt: TGTGCCAGCAGTGACCCCCCCGGGGGCTCCTACGAGCAGTACTTC
cdr3_aa: CASSDPPGGSYEQYF

d_call: .
v_call: TRBV7-2
clone_size: .
j_call: TRBJ2-5
cdr3_nt: TGTGCCAGCAGCTTAGCACTAGGGAGAAGGGAGACCCAGTACTTC
cdr3_aa: CASSLALGRRETQYF

d_call: .
v_call: TRBV7-8
clone_size: .
j_call: TRBJ2-7
cdr3_nt: TGTGCCAGCAGCTTCACAGAGGGGGTAGGAGCTTTCGAGCAGTACTTC
cdr3_aa: CASSFTEGVGAFEQYF

d_call: .
v_call: TRBV7-6
clone_size: .
j_call: TRBJ2-7
cdr3_nt: TGTGCCAGCAGCCAAAGCAGGGACTCATCCTACGAGCAGTACTTC
cdr3_aa: CASSQSRDSSYEQYF

d_call: TRBD1
v_call: TRBV28
clone_size: .
j_call: TRBJ1-1
cdr3_nt: TGTGCCAGCAGCGAAAGCAGGGGGCGCGGGGCTGAAGCTTTCTTT
cdr3_aa: CASSESRGRGAEAFF

d_call: .
v_call: TRBV18
clone_size: .
j_call: TRBJ1-6
cdr3_nt: TGTGCCAGCTCACCAGTATCGGGTTCCTATAATTCACCCCTCCACTTT
cdr3_aa: CASSPVSGSYNSPLHF

d_call: TRBD1
v_call: TRBV5-1
clone_size: .
j_call: TRBJ1-1
cdr3_nt: TGCGCCAGCAGCTCACCGGGACAGGGTGGGACTGAAGCTTTCTTT
cdr3_aa: CASSSPGQGGTEAFF

d_call: TRBD1
v_call: TRBV27
clone_size: .
j_call: TRBJ1-5
cdr3_nt: TGTGCCAGCAGTACGGGACAGGATAATCAGCCCCAGCATTTT
cdr3_aa: CASSTGQDNQPQHF

d_call: TRBD1
v_call: TRBV11-2
clone_size: .
j_call: TRBJ1-6
cdr3_nt: TGTGCCAGCAGCTACCGGGACAGGGATTCACCCCTCCACTTT
cdr3_aa: CASSYRDRDSPLHF

d_call: .
v_call: TRBV7-9
clone_size: .
j_call: TRBJ2-6
cdr3_nt: TGTGCCAGCAGCCTAAAGGCTCTAGGAGACTCTGGGGCCAACGTCCTGACTTTC
cdr3_aa: CASSLKALGDSGANVLTF

d_call: TRBD2
v_call: TRBV2
clone_size: .
j_call: TRBJ2-7
cdr3_nt: TGTGCCAGCAGTCCCATATTGACTAGCGGACTCTACGAGCAGTACTTC
cdr3_aa: CASSPILTSGLYEQYF

d_call: .
v_call: TRBV5-4
clone_size: once
j_call: TRBJ2-7
cdr3_nt: TGTGCCAGCAGCATCGACGGGTCTAGGGGAACGTCGTCTCGGGAGCAGTACTTC
cdr3_aa: CASSIDGSRGTSSREQYF